Below, 16 T cell receptor beta chains from the same sample are listed, as sequenced in a study of T cell responses to AZD1222 COVID-19 vaccine. Sequenced by immunoSEQ multiplex PCR; TCRdb stores in-frame clones only, minus some. The top ten hold approximately 5.5% of the sample, which has 150,000 to 200,000 clones, under 95% seen once. Sequences were derived from peripheral blood, sampled 28 days after the second AZD1222 dose. The receptors were gathered from an adult who received the AZD1222 COVID-19 vaccine.

This clone was counted a few times. The chain carries TRBV15 and TRBJ1-5; D unclear. This CDR3 region has 14 residues. V lost 3 bases and J lost 6, with 12 bases in between. Looked up from germline, CDR1 is LNHNV and CDR2 is YYDKDF (reference sequence). CDR3 in DNA: TGTGCCACCAGCAGTTCGGTGGGCGTTCAGCCCCAGCATTTT. Translation gives CATSSSVGVQPQHF.

This sequence joins TRBV2 and TRBJ2-2; D is ambiguous. The germline V gene has CDR1 SNHLY and CDR2 FYNNEI. The V end was cut by 10 bases, the J end by 3 bases, with 12 bases between. This CDR3 spans 13 amino acids. The CDR3 protein is CATSEWYTGELFF. The CDR3 bases are TGTGCCACATCCGAATGGTACACCGGGGAGCTGTTTTTT.

The J gene is TRBJ2-5, the V gene TRBV19; D unresolved. The germline CDR1 and CDR2 sequences are LNHDA and SQIVND (reference sequence). The germline V and J ends were trimmed by 5 bases and 5 bases, with 12 bases remaining between them. The CDR3 has 13 amino acids. The CDR3 DNA reads as TGTGCCAGTAGTGGGCGCGGTGGGGAGACCCAGTACTTC. It is translated as CASSGRGGETQYF.

The chain employs TRBV7-9 and TRBJ1-1; maybe TRBD1 (5 bases). This CDR3 contains 16 residues. Trimming pared 0 bases from V and 3 bases from J, leaving 14 bases between. Germline V gives CDR1 SEHNR, CDR2 FQNEAQ (reference sequence). DNA of the CDR3: TGTGCCAGCAGCTTAGCGGTCAAGAAAGGGGACACTGAAGCTTTCTTT. This sequence encodes CASSLAVKKGDTEAFF.

This clone was counted a single time. This chain joins TRBV14 and TRBJ2-7; D gene unclear. V was shortened by 1 base and J by 2 bases, with 6 bases between the two germline ends. The CDR3 contains 13 residues. Germline V CDR1 and CDR2: SGHDN, FVKESK. The CDR3 sequence: CASSQGMTYEQYF. The CDR3, as DNA: TGTGCCAGCAGCCAAGGGATGACCTACGAGCAGTACTTC.

This sequence joins TRBV3-1 (or the pseudogene TRBV3-2) and TRBJ1-1, with 8 bases matching TRBD1. Unmatched junction bases numbered 5, after V lost 2 bases and J lost 0 bases. The germline V gene encodes CDR1 LGHDT and CDR2 YNNKEL (reference sequence). This CDR3 has 16 amino acids. CDR3 DNA: TGTGCCAGCAGCCAACAGGGGGCCCCAATGAACACTGAAGCTTTCTTT. This codes for CASSQQGAPMNTEAFF.

V usage is TRBV18 and J usage is TRBJ1-4; D is uncertain. CDR1 is KGHSH, CDR2 LQKENI, per germline. CDR3 length: 15 amino acids. V lost 4 bases to trimming and J lost 11 bases, with 20 bases between them. CDR3 bases: TGTGCCAGCTCACAAGCCACGCCGCCCAACACGAAACTGTTTTTT. It yields the protein CASSQATPPNTKLFF.

J is TRBJ1-1 and V is TRBV12-3 or TRBV12-4; D remains unclear. V lost 8 bases, J lost 4 bases, and 8 bases lay in between. The CDR3 loop spans 11 amino acids. The CDR3 here is CASQTGTEAFF. The CDR3 nucleotides are TGTGCCAGCCAAACGGGCACTGAAGCTTTCTTT.

This chain joins TRBV7-2 and TRBJ2-2; no reliable D call. The CDR3 is made up of 14 amino acids. V shed 5 bases and J shed 2 bases, with 9 bases lying between them. Germline V CDR1 and CDR2: SGHTA, FQGNSA. The CDR3 is CASSASINTGELFF. The CDR3 coding sequence is TGTGCCAGCAGCGCCTCGATAAACACCGGGGAGCTGTTTTTT.

This CDR3 is CASGHPQYF. CDR3 bases: TGTGCCTCGGGGCACCCCCAGTACTTC. The V call is TRBV10-3, the J call TRBJ2-5; D assignment may be TRBD1 or TRBD2 (5 bases each). The CDR3 is 9 residues long. V was cut by 11 bases and J by 9 bases, with 10 bases left in between. Germline V lookup: CDR1 ENHRY, CDR2 SYGVKD.

This chain connects TRBV5-6 to TRBJ1-5, with unresolved D. V lost 0 bases and J 1 base, leaving 17 bases between the germline ends. CDR3 length: 18 residues. The germline V gene has CDR1 SGHDT and CDR2 YYEEEE. The CDR3 is CASSLGGYGLGSNQPQHF. The DNA for the CDR3 is TGTGCCAGCAGCTTGGGAGGGTATGGCTTAGGGAGCAATCAGCCCCAGCATTTT.

V usage is TRBV27 and J usage is TRBJ1-1; D ambiguous. This CDR3 contains 13 residues. From germline, CDR1 is MNHEY and CDR2 SMNVEV (reference sequence). Trimming removed 3 bases from V and 11 bases from J, with 16 bases in between. The CDR3 protein is CASSFFLKGEAFF. For the CDR3, the DNA is TGTGCCAGCAGTTTTTTCCTCAAGGGCGAGGCTTTCTTT.

The genes are TRBV5-1 and TRBJ1-2; 9 nucleotides agree with TRBD1. Trimming took 4 bases from V and 8 from J; bases not matched to a gene: 6. Per the germline V gene, CDR1 is SGHRS and CDR2 is YFSETQ. The CDR3 extends over 13 amino acids. The CDR3 DNA follows: TGCGCCAGCAGCCCGGGACAGGGAGGCGGCTACACCTTC. This sequence encodes CASSPGQGGGYTF.

This chain uses TRBV6-5 with TRBJ1-1; maybe TRBD1 (5 bases). Germline V gene sequence: CDR1 MNHEY, CDR2 SVGAGI. Trimming removed 4 bases from V and 0 bases from J, with 12 bases in between. The CDR3 extends over 15 amino acids. The CDR3 nucleotides read TGTGCCAGCAGTTCGCCGGGACGGCTGAACACTGAAGCTTTCTTT. It specifies CASSSPGRLNTEAFF.

Only one count was recorded for this clone. The chain links TRBV3-1 (or the pseudogene TRBV3-2) to TRBJ2-7; a weak D match, TRBD2 (6 bases). V was trimmed by 2 bases and J by 3 bases, leaving 11 bases between them. The CDR3 covers 14 residues. Germline V gene sequence: CDR1 LGHDT, CDR2 YNNKEL (reference sequence). The CDR3 loop reads CASSQSSVLYEQYF. The CDR3 bases are TGTGCCAGCAGCCAATCTAGCGTCCTCTACGAGCAGTACTTC.

This sequence joins TRBV30 and TRBJ1-2, with D unresolved. Germline CDR1 GTSNPN, CDR2 SVGIG (reference sequence). Trimming cost V 3 bases and J 3 bases, with 8 bases left between them. CDR3 length equals 12 residues. The CDR3 region is CAWRNSYYGYTF. CDR3 DNA sequence: TGTGCCTGGAGGAACAGCTACTATGGCTACACCTTC. The full variable domain, rest sourced from reference TRBV30 and TRBJ1-2, is SQTIHQWPATLVQPVGSPLSLECTVEGTSNPNLYWYRQAAGRGLQLLFYSVGIGQISSEVPQNLSASRPQDRQFILSSKKLLLSDSGFYLCAWRNSYYGYTFGSGTRLTVV.